The 11 T cell receptor beta chains reported below all come from one sample, sequenced in a study of control samples from healthy donors and cancer patients. Profiling relied on immunoSEQ multiplex PCR, and the TCRdb table lists in-frame clones only, not all of them. The table has some 120,000 clones, 93% seen once; the top ten hold 2.6%. The material sequenced was blood. These receptors came from a man younger than 45 in good health.

V usage is TRBV2 and J usage is TRBJ2-1, with unresolved D. The V end was cut by 7 bases, the J end by 6 bases, with 19 bases between. The germline gives CDR1 SNHLY, CDR2 FYNNEI. The CDR3 is made up of 15 amino acids. CDR3 DNA: TGTGCCAGCACCGAGACGCCTTTATTCTCCAATGAGCAGTTCTTC. Its protein product is CASTETPLFSNEQFF.

The chain links TRBV19 to TRBJ1-5; D gene ambiguous. Germline V lookup: CDR1 LNHDA, CDR2 SQIVND (reference sequence). The CDR3 consists of 11 residues. Trimming stripped 7 bases from V and 13 bases from J, with 14 bases between. This chain's CDR3 is CASTSGVRQHF. The CDR3 nucleotides are TGTGCCAGTACCTCCGGGGTGCGACAGCATTTT.

This chain links TRBV5-1 with TRBJ1-5; D possibly corresponds to TRBD1 (6 bases). Germline loops: CDR1 SGHRS, CDR2 YFSETQ. The V end was cut by 1 base, the J end by 6 bases, with 14 bases between. This CDR3 region has 15 residues. The CDR3 region is CASSLLGGQGQPQHF. DNA for the CDR3: TGCGCCAGCAGCTTGCTCGGGGGGCAGGGTCAGCCCCAGCATTTT.

V usage is TRBV10-3 and J usage is TRBJ1-6; D ambiguous. V shed 4 bases and J shed 13 bases, with 17 bases lying between them. Per the germline V gene, CDR1 is ENHRY and CDR2 is SYGVKD. The CDR3 sequence is 14 residues long. The CDR3 DNA reads as TGTGCCATCAGTGTAGCAGGAAACTCCTCTCCCCTCCACTTT. This sequence encodes CAISVAGNSSPLHF.

The chain links TRBV9 to TRBJ2-3; 8 bases match TRBD1. Germline CDR1 and CDR2: SGDLS and YYNGEE. V shed 1 base, J shed 6 bases, and the junction held 7 bases outside the gene matches. The CDR3 spans 15 residues. The CDR3 nucleotides are TGTGCCAGCAGCGTACTTCAGGGGGCGCGTGATACGCAGTATTTT. Translated: CASSVLQGARDTQYF. Together with reference TRBV9 and TRBJ2-3, the CDR3 gives the full variable domain: DSGVTQTPKHLITATGQRVTLRCSPRSGDLSVYWYQQSLDQGLQFLIQYYNGEERAKGNILERFSAQQFPDLHSELNLSSLELGDSALYFCASSVLQGARDTQYFGPGTRLTVL.

V is TRBV29-1 and J is TRBJ2-7; tentative D call: TRBD1 (6 bases). CDR1 is SQVTM and CDR2 is ANQGSEA in the germline V gene. The V end lost 6 bases, the J end lost 3 bases, and 18 bases lay between the germline ends. The CDR3 is made up of 14 amino acids. CDR3 sequence: CSVLPARQVYEQYV. The DNA of the CDR3 is TGCAGCGTGCTCCCGGCAAGACAGGTCTACGAGCAGTACGTC.

This chain uses TRBV25-1 with TRBJ2-3; D possibly corresponds to TRBD2 (5 bases). CDR1 MGHDK and CDR2 SYGVNS come from the germline V gene. The CDR3 consists of 12 residues. V lost 3 bases to trimming and J lost 6 bases, with 7 bases between them. CDR3 DNA: TGTGCCAGCAGTGAGAGGGTTGATACGCAGTATTTT. Its protein is CASSERVDTQYF.

The chain has TRBV6-6 and TRBJ2-5, with a weak D call TRBD2 (6 bases). The germline V gene encodes CDR1 MNHNY and CDR2 SVGAGI (reference sequence). The CDR3 is 15 amino acids. V dropped 6 bases and J dropped 5 bases, with 19 bases sitting between them. The CDR3 sequence is CASRSPGLRSETQYF. CDR3 nucleotides: TGTGCCAGCAGGTCGCCGGGACTCCGTTCGGAGACCCAGTACTTC.

This chain connects TRBV24-1 to TRBJ1-6; D perhaps matches TRBD1 (6 bases). The CDR3 contains 14 residues. Trimming removed 9 bases from V and 7 bases from J, with 15 bases in between. Germline CDR1 and CDR2: KGHDR and SFDVKD. This chain's CDR3 is CATRAWTENSPLHF. CDR3 in DNA: TGTGCCACCCGCGCCTGGACAGAGAATTCACCCCTCCACTTT.

The chain employs TRBV9 and TRBJ2-1, with D perhaps given as TRBD1 or TRBD2 (5 bases each). There are 13 residues in the CDR3. The germline V gene encodes CDR1 SGDLS and CDR2 YYNGEE. Trimming removed 4 bases from V and 15 bases from J, with 20 bases in between. The CDR3 nucleotides are TGTGCCAGCAGCCCCAGTGGGGACGGGGCTCGGTTCTTC. Its translation: CASSPSGDGARFF.

This chain joins TRBV6-5 and TRBJ1-6; D is ambiguous. CDR3 length equals 15 residues. Germline lookup yields CDR1 MNHEY and CDR2 SVGAGI. The ends were cut back, 7 bases at V and 6 bases at J, with 16 bases in the middle. CDR3 sequence (DNA): TGTGCCAGCACCGTGCGGAGGGATCCTAATTCACCCCTCCACTTT. It translates to CASTVRRDPNSPLHF.